A single sample gave rise to the 27 T cell receptor beta chains below, sequenced in a study of T cells in localized non-small cell lung cancer. Assay: immunoSEQ multiplex PCR; the TCRdb copy retains only in-frame clones and omits some. Of approximately 52,000 clones listed, 86% were seen once; the top ten hold about a sixth. The sample here was peripheral blood, taken before any cancer treatment. The origin of the receptors is a male donor aged 60 or over with stage III squamous cell lung carcinoma.

The chain joins TRBV11-3 to TRBJ1-1; D is possibly TRBD1 (5 bases). This CDR3 is 14 amino acids long. Per germline, CDR1 SGHNT and CDR2 YENEEA. Trimming took off 1 base at V and 1 base at J, with 7 bases between the two ends. The CDR3 DNA reads as TGTGCCAGCAGCTTAGGAAGGGGGAACACTGAAGCTTTCTTT. This sequence encodes CASSLGRGNTEAFF.

The CDR3 is CASSFGLPSGGANVLTF. The CDR3 bases are TGTGCCAGCAGCTTCGGACTCCCCTCAGGCGGGGCCAACGTCCTGACTTTC. The genes are TRBV5-6 and TRBJ2-6, with D possibly being TRBD2 (5 bases). CDR1 and CDR2 from the germline V gene are SGHDT and YYEEEE. This CDR3 is 17 amino acids long. Trimming took 2 bases from V and 4 from J, leaving 16 bases between them.

A single count supports this clone. The rearrangement links TRBV2 to TRBJ2-2, with TRBD2 matching over 10 bases. The CDR3 runs to 15 residues. CDR1 and CDR2 from the germline V gene are SNHLY and FYNNEI. Trimming took 5 bases from V and 2 from J; bases not matched to a gene: 2. CDR3 residues: CASSSGRVNTGELFF. CDR3 coding DNA: TGTGCCAGCAGTAGCGGGAGGGTCAACACCGGGGAGCTGTTTTTT.

The chain recombines TRBV19 with TRBJ2-3; D is unresolved. Germline V gene data show CDR1 as LNHDA and CDR2 as SQIVND (reference sequence). The CDR3 loop spans 14 amino acids. V lost 3 bases to trimming and J lost 0 bases, with 7 bases between them. The CDR3 region is CASSIAPSTDTQYF. The CDR3 DNA reads TGTGCCAGTAGTATTGCGCCTAGCACAGATACGCAGTATTTT.

The V call is TRBV7-2, the J call TRBJ2-2, with TRBD2 identical over 9 bases. J was trimmed by 7 bases and V by 5 bases; bases with no gene match: 8. CDR1 is SGHTA, CDR2 FQGNSA, per germline. The CDR3 loop spans 15 amino acids. The CDR3: CASSPGSGGFGELFF. The CDR3 DNA reads as TGTGCCAGCAGCCCTGGTAGCGGGGGATTCGGGGAGCTGTTTTTT.

The chain joins TRBV5-1 to TRBJ2-7; TRBD2 matches 13 bases. Losses at the gene ends were 0 bases for V and 9 bases for J; bases not matched to a gene: 6. This CDR3 has 15 residues. Germline lookup yields CDR1 SGHRS and CDR2 YFSETQ. CDR3 in DNA: TGCGCCAGCAGCTTGGGGACTAGCGGGGGTATAGCGCAGTACTTC. Its translation is CASSLGTSGGIAQYF.

This chain uses TRBV19 with TRBJ2-5; D not resolved. The CDR3 runs 11 residues. Germline V gene data show CDR1 as LNHDA and CDR2 as SQIVND (reference sequence). The V end was cut by 9 bases, the J end by 5 bases, with 10 bases between. The CDR3 DNA reads as TGTGCCAGCCGTCTAGGGGAGACCCAGTACTTC. It specifies CASRLGETQYF.

The chain is built from TRBV4-1 and TRBJ2-4, with no clear D. Germline CDR1 MGHRA, CDR2 YSYEKL. This CDR3 spans 11 amino acids. The germline V and J ends were trimmed by 0 bases and 9 bases, with 3 bases remaining between them. The CDR3 region is CASSQDVIQYF. The DNA of the CDR3 is TGCGCCAGCAGCCAAGATGTCATTCAGTACTTC.

The chain carries TRBV6-5 and TRBJ2-1; D not certain. The CDR3 extends over 15 amino acids. V lost 6 bases and J 1 base, leaving 13 bases between the germline ends. Germline-derived CDR1 and CDR2 are MNHEY and SVGAGI. CDR3 bases: TGTGCCAGCAGCCCCGACCGAATGTCCTACAATGAGCAGTTCTTC. Protein: CASSPDRMSYNEQFF.

The rearrangement uses TRBV28 and TRBJ1-3; D gene unclear. V dropped 8 bases and J dropped 2 bases, with 13 bases sitting between them. CDR3 length: 14 amino acids. Germline CDR1 and CDR2: MDHEN and SYDVKM. The CDR3 is CASGGAGTGNTIYF. The CDR3 DNA is TGTGCCAGCGGAGGAGCCGGGACTGGAAACACCATATATTTT.

The gene calls are TRBV6-6 and TRBJ2-4; 11 bases map to TRBD1. The CDR3 extends over 16 amino acids. V lost 5 bases and J lost 2; bases outside the gene matches: 5. Germline V CDR1 and CDR2: MNHNY, SVGAGI (reference sequence). CDR3 coding DNA: TGTGCCAGCAGTCTACGGGACAGGGGGTCCAAAAACATTCAGTACTTC. Its protein product is CASSLRDRGSKNIQYF.

The V and J genes are TRBV28 and TRBJ2-7; 8 bases fit TRBD1. J lost 3 bases, V lost 5 bases, and 9 bases had no gene match. The germline CDR1 and CDR2 sequences are MDHEN and SYDVKM. This CDR3 is built from 15 residues. DNA for the CDR3: TGTGCCAGCAGTACCCGCGACAGGGGTCACTACGAGCAGTACTTC. It translates to CASSTRDRGHYEQYF.

This clone has ten or more counts. J is TRBJ2-7 and V is TRBV10-3; 9 positions match TRBD1. The CDR3 is 16 amino acids. V was pared by 3 bases and J by 0 bases, with 6 bases of the junction left unmatched. CDR1 is ENHRY and CDR2 is SYGVKD in the germline V gene. The CDR3, as DNA: TGTGCCATCAGTGATTGGGACAGGGCTAGCTCCTACGAGCAGTACTTC. Amino acid sequence: CAISDWDRASSYEQYF.

The V call is TRBV19, the J call TRBJ1-1; 7 bases are a match to TRBD1. V shed 7 bases and J 0 bases; nucleotides not matched to a gene: 11. CDR1 is LNHDA, CDR2 SQIVND, per germline (reference sequence). The CDR3 is 16 residues long. The CDR3 bases are TGTGCCAGTACCCAAACAGCCGGGACAGTGAACACTGAAGCTTTCTTT. As protein: CASTQTAGTVNTEAFF.

The chain recombines TRBV5-1 with TRBJ2-5, with unresolved D. Deletions cut 2 bases from V and 5 bases from J, with 13 bases between. The CDR3 is 14 residues long. Germline values: CDR1 SGHRS, CDR2 YFSETQ. CDR3 DNA sequence: TGCGCCAGCAGCTTTACAAGACTTAGGGAGACCCAGTACTTC. Its translation: CASSFTRLRETQYF. The full variable domain, completed using reference TRBV5-1 and TRBJ2-5, is KAGVTQTPRYLIKTRGQQVTLSCSPISGHRSVSWYQQTPGQGLQFLFEYFSETQRNKGNFPGRFSGRQFSNSRSEMNVSTLELGDSALYLCASSFTRLRETQYFGPGTRLLVL.

This clone was detected only once. This chain links TRBV5-1 with TRBJ2-5; D is perhaps TRBD2 (5 bases). The CDR3 runs 13 residues. CDR1 and CDR2 from the germline V gene are SGHRS and YFSETQ. V shed 4 bases and J shed 5 bases, with 12 bases lying between them. The CDR3 region has the DNA TGCGCCAGCAGCCCGGGCGGGCTGGAGACCCAGTACTTC. It translates to CASSPGGLETQYF. The entire variable domain, with the rest obtained from reference TRBV5-1 and TRBJ2-5, is as follows: KAGVTQTPRYLIKTRGQQVTLSCSPISGHRSVSWYQQTPGQGLQFLFEYFSETQRNKGNFPGRFSGRQFSNSRSEMNVSTLELGDSALYLCASSPGGLETQYFGPGTRLLVL.

A few counts support this clone. The genes are TRBV5-6 and TRBJ1-2; D is undetermined. The CDR3 loop spans 15 amino acids. Germline V gene lookup returns CDR1 SGHDT and CDR2 YYEEEE. Trimming shortened V by 0 bases and J by 8 bases, and 17 bases separated the two germline ends. CDR3 region: CASSLAGPGQTGYTF. CDR3 bases: TGTGCCAGCAGCTTGGCCGGGCCAGGTCAGACGGGCTACACCTTC.

This chain uses TRBV28 with TRBJ2-7, with 9 bases identical to TRBD1. The V segment lost 5 bases and the J segment 3 bases; nucleotides outside the gene matches: 26. The CDR3 loop spans 21 amino acids. Germline CDR1 reads MDHEN; CDR2 reads SYDVKM. CDR3: CASSITGTGYSFDVYNYEQYF. The DNA of the CDR3 is TGTGCCAGCAGTATCACCGGGACAGGGTATTCTTTCGACGTTTATAACTACGAGCAGTACTTC.

This CDR3 is CASSPPAGGYTEAFF. For the CDR3, the DNA is TGTGCCAGCTCACCACCCGCCGGGGGGTACACTGAAGCTTTCTTT. The chain has TRBV18 and TRBJ1-1; TRBD1 is a possible D gene (5 bases). Germline CDR1 KGHSH, CDR2 LQKENI. The ends were cut back, 0 bases at V and 3 bases at J, with 11 bases in the middle. CDR3 length: 15 amino acids.

V usage is TRBV27 and J usage is TRBJ2-1; D perhaps matches TRBD2 (6 bases). Germline CDR1 reads MNHEY; CDR2 reads SMNVEV (reference sequence). V was clipped by 2 bases and J by 0 bases, with 14 bases between them. This CDR3 comprises 17 residues. The CDR3 DNA sequence: TGTGCCAGCAGTTTAATTAAGCGGGTTAGCTCCTACAATGAGCAGTTCTTC. This gives the protein CASSLIKRVSSYNEQFF.

The rearrangement uses TRBV28 and TRBJ1-5, with 7 bases aligning to TRBD1. Trimming cost V 4 bases and J 9 bases; bases outside gene matches: 18. This CDR3 has 17 residues. CDR1 is MDHEN, CDR2 SYDVKM, per germline. The CDR3, as DNA: TGTGCCAGCAGTTCCCACCGGGACAGAGTTACCAGGAGGCCCCAGCATTTT. Its translation is CASSSHRDRVTRRPQHF. Looking up the rest from reference TRBV28 and TRBJ1-5 gives the full variable domain: DVKVTQSSRYLVKRTGEKVFLECVQDMDHENMFWYRQDPGLGLRLIYFSYDVKMKEKGDIPEGYSVSREKKERFSLILESASTNQTSMYLCASSSHRDRVTRRPQHFGDGTRLSIL.

This chain links TRBV5-5 with TRBJ2-7; D might be TRBD1 (6 bases). The V gene lost 2 bases and the J gene lost 1 base, with 25 bases spanning the gap. The CDR3 covers 19 residues. The germline V gene encodes CDR1 SGHKS and CDR2 YYEKEE (reference sequence). The CDR3 DNA reads as TGTGCCAGCAGCTTTTCATTAGGTGGCGCCAGGGGCCGGTCCTACGAGCAGTACTTC. As protein: CASSFSLGGARGRSYEQYF.

The chain couples TRBV10-3 to TRBJ2-3, with 9 bases aligning to TRBD2. Germline values: CDR1 ENHRY, CDR2 SYGVKD. V shed 4 bases, J shed 6 bases, and the junction held 8 bases outside the gene matches. The CDR3 covers 15 residues. Here the CDR3 reads CAISVGGGASDTQYF. CDR3 nucleotide sequence: TGTGCCATCAGTGTCGGCGGGGGGGCGTCTGATACGCAGTATTTT.

The chain employs TRBV7-9 and TRBJ1-2, with a possible D match to TRBD1 (6 bases). V lost 5 bases and J 8 bases, leaving 12 bases between the germline ends. The CDR3 totals 12 residues. The germline V gene encodes CDR1 SEHNR and CDR2 FQNEAQ (reference sequence). The CDR3 is CASSPRGLGYTF. The CDR3 DNA sequence: TGTGCCAGCAGCCCTCGGGGGCTCGGCTACACCTTC.

The chain couples TRBV6-1 to TRBJ2-2; 8 bases map to TRBD1. The J segment lost 4 bases and the V segment lost 7 bases, leaving 5 bases of the junction unmatched. Per the germline V gene, CDR1 is MNHNS and CDR2 is SASEGT. The CDR3 consists of 14 residues. CDR3 loop: CASIDTGGTGELFF. DNA for the CDR3: TGTGCCAGCATCGATACAGGGGGCACCGGGGAGCTGTTTTTT.

The genes are TRBV21-1 and TRBJ1-1; the D segment call TRBD1 is taken from the table without a DNA check. TRBV21-1 is a pseudogene segment. The CDR3 sequence is 19 residues long. CDR3: CASSKGTGGSPYLNTEAFF. DNA of the CDR3: TGTGCCAGCAGCAAAGGGACAGGGGGCTCACCATACCTGAACACTGAAGCTTTCTTT.

This chain joins TRBV10-3 and TRBJ2-7; 9 bases are shared with TRBD1. Germline CDR1 reads ENHRY; CDR2 reads SYGVKD. Trimming removed 6 bases from V and 0 bases from J; junction bases left unmatched: 6. The CDR3 consists of 15 residues. CDR3 amino acids: CAISRDRASSYEQYF. CDR3 in DNA: TGTGCCATCAGCCGGGACAGGGCGAGCTCCTACGAGCAGTACTTC.